This note documents a single TCR beta chain sequence. These data are taken from a study of PD-L1 blockade in urothelial cancer. Study as a whole: The authors examined blood 3 weeks (second dose) and 6 weeks after treatment start.

As for time point: pretreatment peripheral blood. The CDR3 is 15 residues long. CDR1 is SGHVS, CDR2 FQNEAQ, per germline. V lost 3 bases to trimming and J lost 12 bases; unmatched junction nucleotides: 12. Assay: immunoSEQ multiplex PCR; the TCRdb copy retains only in-frame clones and omits some. The sample includes approximately 50,000 clones, roughly 80% of them seen just once. The sample was PBMCs, taken around atezolizumab (anti-PD-L1) treatment. The rearrangement uses TRBV7-8 and TRBJ2-1; TRBD1 matches 9 bases. This TCR was sampled from a man aged 50 to 59 with urothelial cancer. CDR3 sequence (DNA): TGTGCCAGCAGCTTCACGGACAGGGGTCCCGCAGGGCAGTTCTTC. Translating it yields CASSFTDRGPAGQFF.